A selection of T cell receptor beta chains follows, all from one sample in a study of monozygotic twins with inflammatory bowel disease. TCRdb reprocessed the 5' RACE reads and stores each CDR3 protein as one record, lacking DNA. The listing contains around 100,000 distinct CDR3 sequences. Specimen: blood. The receptor source for this set is a human donor with ulcerative colitis or Crohn's disease, or a healthy co-twin of an affected twin (not recorded which). CDR3s include the opening cysteine and the closing phenylalanine or tryptophan. Fields, in order: CDR3 length, V gene, J gene, CDR3 protein.

17	TRBV11-2	TRBJ2-2	CASSFKLGKGGAGELFF
18	TRBV30	TRBJ1-5	CAWSVYMADFDGNQPQHF
15	TRBV18	TRBJ2-4	CASSRSTGAKNIQYF
18	TRBV28	TRBJ2-3	CASSPPSVTNLDTDTQYF
16	TRBV7-9	TRBJ2-2	CASSLAGAKIPGELFF
15	TRBV12-3/TRBV12-4	TRBJ1-1	CASSLGGSMNTEAFF
14	TRBV20-1	TRBJ1-2	CSARNLGSNYGYTF
13	TRBV20-1	TRBJ2-5	CSARTGGRALSYF
14	TRBV18	TRBJ1-2	CASSPGQGVYGYTF
15	TRBV5-1	TRBJ2-3	CASSLAKGATDTQYF
13	TRBV6-5	TRBJ1-2	CASRTPGGHGYTF
15	TRBV19	TRBJ1-1	CASSTPRGMNTEAFF
18	TRBV7-8	TRBJ2-1	CASSLMNRRAAQYNEQFF
17	TRBV28	TRBJ1-5	CASNLGSKQGGNQPQHF
12	TRBV30	TRBJ1-2	CAWFRSGYGYTF
15	TRBV18	TRBJ1-4	CASSQSQGLVEKLFF
14	TRBV27	TRBJ2-7	CASSREGPSYEQYF
14	TRBV7-9	TRBJ1-4	CASSLSREGEKLFF
14	TRBV18	TRBJ2-5	CASSLQGYQETQYF
16	TRBV9	TRBJ2-1	CASSVTSDSSYNEQFF
14	TRBV6-5	TRBJ2-1	CARVLPPSYNEQFF
14	TRBV10-3	TRBJ2-7	CAISDRGNAYEQYF
14	TRBV2	TRBJ1-1	CATAPKGGAGTAFF
12	TRBV4-3	TRBJ2-1	CASSQVSREQFF
15	TRBV6-1	TRBJ2-3	CASTHGWTSTDTQYF
15	TRBV5-6	TRBJ2-1	CASSPGGGLGPEQFF
15	TRBV5-1	TRBJ2-7	CASSSHVGTGGEQYF
14	TRBV20-1	TRBJ2-3	CSASVSGTTDTQYF
16	TRBV4-3	TRBJ2-7	CASSQGPRQTNYEQYF
14	TRBV20-1	TRBJ2-5	CSADQRLGRETQYF
11	TRBV6-6	TRBJ1-1	CASSYTYEAFF
15	TRBV7-2	TRBJ1-1	CASSLKMTGNTEAFF
13	TRBV19	TRBJ1-1	CASSMDRDTEAFF
14	TRBV27	TRBJ1-1	CATPRVTTNTEAFF
11	TRBV11-2	TRBJ1-2	CASSFGQPSTF
14	TRBV9	TRBJ2-7	CASGRTGQDYEQYF
15	TRBV10-2	TRBJ2-7	CASSEMGQLTYEQYF
14	TRBV20-1	TRBJ2-5	CSASNWGRGETQYF
13	TRBV20-1	TRBJ2-7	CSASFGGDSKQYF
16	TRBV7-9	TRBJ2-3	CASSLVRGSVTDTQYF
16	TRBV20-1	TRBJ1-1	CSARGGRSNSNTEAFF
13	TRBV12-3/TRBV12-4	TRBJ2-1	CASTPRIFNEQFF
13	TRBV14	TRBJ1-1	CASSQSALQRAFF
14	TRBV7-3	TRBJ2-7	CASSVGPGGPGQYF